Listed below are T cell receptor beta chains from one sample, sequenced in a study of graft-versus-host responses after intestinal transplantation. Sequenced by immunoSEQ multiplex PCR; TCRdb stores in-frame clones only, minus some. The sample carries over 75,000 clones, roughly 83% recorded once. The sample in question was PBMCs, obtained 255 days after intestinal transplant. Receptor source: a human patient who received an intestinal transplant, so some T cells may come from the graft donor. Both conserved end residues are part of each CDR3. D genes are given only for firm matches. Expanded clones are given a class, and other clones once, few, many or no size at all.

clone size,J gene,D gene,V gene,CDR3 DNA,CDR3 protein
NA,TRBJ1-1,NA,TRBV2,TGTGCCAGCAGTGGACAGGTTCTGAACACTGAAGCTTTCTTT,CASSGQVLNTEAFF
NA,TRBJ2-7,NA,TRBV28,TGTGCCAGCAGACAACCAGGGTACGAGCAGTACTTC,CASRQPGYEQYF
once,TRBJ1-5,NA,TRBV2,TGTGCCAGCAGTGAACTCTCCTCGTCCGGCAATCAGCCCCAGCATTTT,CASSELSSSGNQPQHF
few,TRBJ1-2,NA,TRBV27,TGTGCCAGCAGTCGGGACGGTCAAGGGCTTACCTTC,CASSRDGQGLTF
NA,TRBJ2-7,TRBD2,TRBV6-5,TGTGCCAGCAGTTACTCTAGCGGGAGCTCCTACGAGCAGTACTTC,CASSYSSGSSYEQYF
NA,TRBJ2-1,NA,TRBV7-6,TGTGCCAGCAGCGGAGGGGGCCCCGAATCCTACAATGAGCAGTTCTTC,CASSGGGPESYNEQFF
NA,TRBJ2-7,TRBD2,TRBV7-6,TGTGCCAGCAGCTTTATAGCGGGACCAATCTACGAGCAGTACTTC,CASSFIAGPIYEQYF
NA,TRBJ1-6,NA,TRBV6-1,TGTGCCAGCATGGAAGGGAGCTCCTATAATTCACCCCTCCACTTT,CASMEGSSYNSPLHF
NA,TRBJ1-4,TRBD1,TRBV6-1,TGTGCCAGCAGCGCGGGGACAGGTGGAAATGAAAAACTGTTTTTT,CASSAGTGGNEKLFF
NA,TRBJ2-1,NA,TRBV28,TGTGCCAGCAGCCGACAGGACCTTCTTCATGAGCAGTTCTTC,CASSRQDLLHEQFF
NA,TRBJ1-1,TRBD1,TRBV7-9,TGTGCCAGCAGCTTCCGGGACAGGGAACCTGAAGCTTTCTTT,CASSFRDREPEAFF
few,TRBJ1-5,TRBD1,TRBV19,TGTGCCAGTAGTATCCTTGGACAGGGGGATCAGCCCCAGCATTTT,CASSILGQGDQPQHF
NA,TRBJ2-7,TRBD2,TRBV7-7,TGTGCTAGCAGCCTAGAAGCGGGAGTAGGATACGAGCAGTACTTC,CASSLEAGVGYEQYF
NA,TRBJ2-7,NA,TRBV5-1,TGCGCCAGCAGCGAGGGACACCTATACGAGCAGTACTTC,CASSEGHLYEQYF
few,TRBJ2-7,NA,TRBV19,TGTGCCAGTAGTATCGGAGGGGCCCAGACCTACGAGCAGTACTTC,CASSIGGAQTYEQYF
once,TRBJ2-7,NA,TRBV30,TGTGCCTGGACCACCCAACGGGGGGAGCAGTACTTC,CAWTTQRGEQYF
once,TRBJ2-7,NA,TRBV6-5,TGTGCCACCAGGGACCGTGGCTCCTACGAGCAATACTTC,CATRDRGSYEQYF
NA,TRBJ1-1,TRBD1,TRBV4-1,TGCGCCAGCAGCCAGCAGGGGGTGGAGTACGGGTTGAACACTGAAGCTTTCTTT,CASSQQGVEYGLNTEAFF
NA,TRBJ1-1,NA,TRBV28,TGTGCCAGCAGTTTAGGCGGGGGCACTGAAGCTTTCTTT,CASSLGGGTEAFF
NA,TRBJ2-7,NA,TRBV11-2,TGTGCCAGCAGCTTTTCCTACGAGCAGTACTTC,CASSFSYEQYF
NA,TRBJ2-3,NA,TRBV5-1,TGCGCCAGCAGCTACCAGACAGTCCGAAGCACAGATACGCAGTATTTT,CASSYQTVRSTDTQYF
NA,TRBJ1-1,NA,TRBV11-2,TGTGCCAGCAGCTCAGAGATACCTATGAACACTGAAGCTTTCTTT,CASSSEIPMNTEAFF
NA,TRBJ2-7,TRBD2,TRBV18,TGTGCCAGCTCAAGGACTAGCGGGGGGGACGAGCAGTACTTC,CASSRTSGGDEQYF
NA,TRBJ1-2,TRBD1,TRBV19,TGTGCCAGTAGTTTAAAGGGGGCCTGGACCGACCCTCTTTCCGTGTTTTCTAACTATGGCTACACCTTC,CASSLKGAWTDPLSVFSNYGYTF
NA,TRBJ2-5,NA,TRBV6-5,TGTGCCAGCAGTTACTCGAGTATGGACCAGGGGGAGACCCAGTACTTC,CASSYSSMDQGETQYF
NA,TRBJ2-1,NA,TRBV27,TGTGCCAGCAGTTCGGCGGTGATGGGGTATGAGCAGTTCTTC,CASSSAVMGYEQFF
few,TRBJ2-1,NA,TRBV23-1,TGCGCCAGCAACCCACTAGCTGGGAGGGGGAATGAGCAGTTCTTC,CASNPLAGRGNEQFF
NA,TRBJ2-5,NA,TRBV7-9,TGTGCCAGCAGCTCCCTCAGGGACCAAGAGACCCAGTACTTC,CASSSLRDQETQYF
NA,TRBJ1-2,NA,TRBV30,TGTGCCTGGAGTACAGGCAGCAAGAGCTATGGCTACACCTTC,CAWSTGSKSYGYTF
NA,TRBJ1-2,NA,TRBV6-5,TGTGCCAGCAGTTACCATGGGGAGGATGGCTACACCTTC,CASSYHGEDGYTF
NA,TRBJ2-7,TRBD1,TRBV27,TGTGCCAGCAGTACACAGGGGTCTGCGCACGAGCAGTACTTC,CASSTQGSAHEQYF
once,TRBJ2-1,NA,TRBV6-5,TGTGCCAGCAGAGGCCTAAGCTCCTACAATGAGCAGTTCTTC,CASRGLSSYNEQFF
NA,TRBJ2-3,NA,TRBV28,TGTGCCAGCAGTCCCCTAGGACGGACTAGCACAGATACGCAGTATTTT,CASSPLGRTSTDTQYF
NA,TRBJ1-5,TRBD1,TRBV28,TGTGCCAGCAGTATACTGACAGGGGAAACGGGTCAGCCCCAGCATTTT,CASSILTGETGQPQHF
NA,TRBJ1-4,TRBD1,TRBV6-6,TGTGCCCACGCTCCGGGACAGGGGTCCTCATTCGAAAAACTGTTTTTT,CAHAPGQGSSFEKLFF
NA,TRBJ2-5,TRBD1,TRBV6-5,TGTGCCACAAGGGGACAGGGGGTTAAGCAAGAGACCCAGTACTTC,CATRGQGVKQETQYF